Detailed here is one T cell receptor beta chain. The clone's antigen remains unknown. Base quality data are lacking; no much larger clone is found one base away. The CDR3 regions of human TCRbeta chains were analyzed by immunosequencing. The authors' analysis ran thus. Repertoire TCRs were checked for matches against a reference library of SARS-CoV-2-specific TCRs that had been generated using the MIRA antigen-specificity platform. Breadth meant the fraction of unique TCRs that were SARS-CoV-2-associated, whereas depth meant the fraction of total T cells that were SARS-CoV-2-associated. Each spike-specific TCR was assigned to its reactive spike region and to a CD4 or CD8 class using the MIRA data. Log10-transformed breadth and depth values were compared by one-way ANOVA with Sidak's multiple comparisons tests. In its TCRdb copy, this immuneACCESS table keeps in-frame sequences only and misses some clones. Where compared with another copy, unresolved V genes explain less than half of these, and the others have no known cause. The D gene and trimming were derived from the DNA, and the V and J assignments and clone size from that table. For this sample there are around 120,000 clones; approximately 90% appear just once. Of the sample, more than 7% is held by the ten largest clones.

This record belongs to a study of T cell responses to AZD1222 COVID-19 vaccine (dated by TCRdb to 2020 to 2022). About the study as a whole: A total of about 240 trial participants underwent TCR sequencing, of whom 200 to 220 received two doses of AZD1222 and some 26 received two doses of the MenACWY control vaccine. Trial participants were enrolled by age into subgroups of 18-55, 56-69 and 70-plus years, and 148, 28 and 57 TCR-sequenced participants, respectively, were included in these subgroups.

What the authors observed across the whole study: Nearly half of unique spike-specific TCRs reportedly recognized epitopes outside regions mutated in the B.1.351 and B.1.1.7 variants. Participants were mostly white British, with more females than males. The authors suggested clonal diversity may have been underestimated. The 56-69-year group was small, and its depth increase did not reach significance, likely because of low power. Because no day 14 peak-response samples were available, repertoires were characterized only after the peak T cell response. Vaccine-associated CD4 TCRs spanned the whole spike protein, with dominant responses in regions 160-218 and 743-854. Spike-specific TCR breadth and depth rose significantly after two AZD1222 doses compared with day 0 and with MenACWY recipients. Conclusions about previously exposed vaccinees are limited, since just five or six AZD1222 recipients were seropositive for SARS-CoV-2 at baseline.

Taken from the germline V gene, the CDR1 and CDR2 loops are KGHSH and LQKENI. Germline trimming amounts to 2 bases on V and 6 bases on J, with 9 as the count of junction bases outside the gene matches. From cysteine to phenylalanine, the CDR3 is 18 amino acids long. Here the CDR3 DNA is all that survives: 54 bases in frame from base 1. The label giving this sample's time point can be read as: about 28 days (+/-7) after the second vaccine dose. AZD1222 recipients whose second dose came at about 4 weeks and those whose second dose came at about 12 weeks were combined into one group, since spike-specific TCR depth and breadth did not differ between the two schedules. Vaccinee samples were obtained from the UK trials COV001 and COV002, which included a single-blind randomized controlled phase 2/3 trial of AZD1222 (ChAdOx1 nCoV-19) in healthy adults. For TCRbeta chain sequencing, PBMC samples from trial participants were taken at day 0 and at day 28 after the second dose.

Sequences were derived from peripheral blood, sampled 28 days after the second AZD1222 dose. The receptor comes from an adult who received the AZD1222 COVID-19 vaccine. The rearrangement joined TRBV18 to TRBJ2-1; 14 central nucleotides agree with TRBD2. The bases are TGTGCCAGCTCACCATATATTGCCGGGACTAGCGGGGGCAATGAGCAGTTCTTC. It codes for CASSPYIAGTSGGNEQFF.